The 7 T cell receptor beta chains given below trace back to one sample, sequenced in a study of T cell changes during pregnancy in multiple sclerosis (dated by TCRdb to the late 2010s). Preparation of the library involved the immunoSEQ multiplex PCR assay. In TCRdb, the immuneACCESS table is reduced to in-frame sequences with V and J assigned. These tables do not hold every clone; where another copy was compared, an unresolved V gene accounts for under half, and the others remain unexplained. This sample comprises roughly 40,000 clones, about 90% of them detected only once. The top ten hold around 0.8% of the sample. The sample consisted of CD4+ T cells from peripheral blood mononuclear cells, taken before pregnancy. The receptors come from a female donor with multiple sclerosis, enrolled in a pregnancy study.

This clone was counted a few times. V is TRBV7-6 and J is TRBJ1-3; 8 bases fit TRBD1. CDR3 length: 18 residues. V dropped 0 bases and J dropped 2; count of bases not matched to a gene: 9. The germline gives CDR1 SGHVS, CDR2 FNYEAQ. The CDR3 sequence: CASSLAAGQEPAGNTIYF. In DNA, the CDR3 is TGTGCCAGCAGCTTAGCGGCGGGACAGGAACCCGCTGGAAACACCATATATTTT. The whole variable domain, remainder taken from reference TRBV7-6 and TRBJ1-3, is GAGVSQSPRYKVTKRGQDVALRCDPISGHVSLYWYRQALGQGPEFLTYFNYEAQQDKSGLPNDRFSAERPEGSISTLTIQRTEQRDSAMYRCASSLAAGQEPAGNTIYFGEGSWLTVV.

The gene calls are TRBV7-6 and TRBJ1-3; D gene uncertain. The germline gives CDR1 SGHVS, CDR2 FNYEAQ. Trimming took off 2 bases at V and 9 bases at J, with 8 bases between the two ends. The CDR3 length is 12 residues. As DNA, the CDR3 is TGTGCCAGCAGCTTACCCCCAGGCACCATATATTTT. Protein sequence: CASSLPPGTIYF.

A few counts support this clone. V gene TRBV30 combines with J gene TRBJ1-4; D might be TRBD1 (6 bases). Germline V lookup: CDR1 GTSNPN, CDR2 SVGIG (reference sequence). CDR3 length: 12 amino acids. V lost 5 bases, J lost 8 bases, and 12 bases lay in between. DNA of the CDR3: TGTGCCTGGTCCTCCGGACAGGAAAAACTGTTTTTT. Residues: CAWSSGQEKLFF.

In regard to this clone: Other DNA sequences of this sample code for an identical CDR3. The V call is TRBV27, the J call TRBJ2-5, with 10 nucleotides matching TRBD1. V trimming: 4 bases; J trimming: 3 bases; junction bases outside the gene matches: 5. Germline lookup yields CDR1 MNHEY and CDR2 SMNVEV (reference sequence). The CDR3 is 15 residues long. This CDR3 is CASSSPGQGKETQYF. The CDR3 DNA follows: TGTGCCAGCAGTTCGCCGGGACAGGGGAAAGAGACCCAGTACTTC.

The gene calls are TRBV28 and TRBJ1-1; 8 nucleotides align to TRBD1. There are 16 residues in the CDR3. V was pared by 2 bases and J by 4 bases, with 9 bases of the junction left unmatched. Germline CDR1 MDHEN, CDR2 SYDVKM. The CDR3 sequence: CASSLTSTGERTEAFF. CDR3 coding DNA: TGTGCCAGCAGTTTAACCTCGACAGGGGAGCGCACTGAAGCTTTCTTT. Using reference TRBV28 and TRBJ1-1 for the parts outside the CDR3, the full variable domain is DVKVTQSSRYLVKRTGEKVFLECVQDMDHENMFWYRQDPGLGLRLIYFSYDVKMKEKGDIPEGYSVSREKKERFSLILESASTNQTSMYLCASSLTSTGERTEAFFGQGTRLTVV.

The chain recombines TRBV5-1 with TRBJ2-3; D remains ambiguous. The V and J ends lost 1 base and 0 bases respectively, with 6 bases between them. CDR3 length: 14 residues. Germline V lookup: CDR1 SGHRS, CDR2 YFSETQ. The CDR3 region has the DNA TGCGCCAGCAGCTTGAGAACTAGCACAGATACGCAGTATTTT. This sequence encodes CASSLRTSTDTQYF. Full variable domain (outside the CDR3, taken from reference TRBV5-1 and TRBJ2-3): KAGVTQTPRYLIKTRGQQVTLSCSPISGHRSVSWYQQTPGQGLQFLFEYFSETQRNKGNFPGRFSGRQFSNSRSEMNVSTLELGDSALYLCASSLRTSTDTQYFGPGTRLTVL.

This chain joins TRBV5-1 and TRBJ1-4; tentatively, D is TRBD1 (6 bases). Germline CDR1 SGHRS, CDR2 YFSETQ. The CDR3 extends over 14 amino acids. The V gene lost 0 bases and the J gene lost 7 bases, with 10 bases spanning the gap. CDR3 residues: CASSLDRVGEKLFF. CDR3 sequence (DNA): TGCGCCAGCAGCTTGGACAGGGTCGGTGAAAAACTGTTTTTT.